This T cell receptor beta chain was observed in a study of blood T cells in healthy people across ages. There are 11 residues in the CDR3. Study results and limitations: Among T cells, TCR beta diversity per million cells dropped roughly linearly as age rose. TCR beta diversity tracked closely with naive T cell percentage.

Through a sample-barcoded 5' primer and a J-beta primer mix, a second PCR was run for roughly 6 to 11 cycles. TCRdb re-called the 5' RACE reads with MiXCR, one entry per CDR3 protein. Among over 600,000 distinct CDR3 sequences listed, around 41% were seen once. On this clonotype: As yet, its antigen is unknown.

This receptor was taken from a man aged 80 or over in good health. The sample consisted of blood. The chain has TRBV12-3 or TRBV12-4 and TRBJ2-7; D unresolved. Near its end, the DNA agrees better with TRBJ2-5, so the J call may be wrong. The CDR3 spells CASGQLETQYF. As DNA, the CDR3 is TGTGCCAGCGGTCAGCTTGAGACCCAGTACTTC.